This TCR beta chain was observed in a study of blood T cell repertoires in COVID-19 (dated by TCRdb to about 2020). Study-level background: Samples covering the acute and convalescent phases of COVID-19 were provided by collaborators in the United States, Italy and Spain. The material from the prospective study consisted of cDNA or gDNA derived from T cells, B-cell-depleted T cells, or PBMCs. Deeply sampled blood TCRbeta repertoires from subjects exposed to, actively infected with, or recovered from COVID-19 were included in the dataset. A freely available public database, intended as a resource for researchers studying the immune response to SARS-CoV-2, is where the repertoires were released. The samples were drawn from the first 160 participants of the ongoing ImmuneRACE study and from over 950 subjects provided by 6 global collaborators. The sample metadata nearly always contained a de-identified subject ID, COVID-19 status, age in years and sex. Where available, HLA class I and class II types were obtained from metadata supplied by the sample provider rather than from assay-based typing. Broad study findings and their caveats: How much clinical and demographic metadata was included differed by source and by participant, and the metadata was provided uncurated.

From the germline V gene, CDR1 is SGHVS and CDR2 is FQNEAQ. A distance of 24 bases separates the germline ends of V and J, which lose 5 bases and 7 bases respectively. Including cysteine and phenylalanine, the CDR3 has 16 amino acids. Just CDR3 DNA is preserved here, 48 bases in frame from base 1. Each collaborating institution followed its own protocols to collect whole blood in K2EDTA tubes. For TCRbeta analysis, collaborator samples were shipped as frozen whole blood, as isolated PBMCs, or as DNA extracted from either sample type. With respect to this clone: No antigen is known for it. No base quality values were provided; no much bigger clone lies one nucleotide off.

The immunoSEQ Assay, a bias-controlled multiplex PCR, was used to amplify TCRbeta CDR3 regions from genomic DNA. Under the source paper's analysis protocol: The number of nucleated cells in each sample was estimated by amplification of reference gene primers within the assay. Sequence reads were collapsed and filtered to measure the absolute abundance of every unique TCRbeta CDR3 rearrangement. For each sample, productive Simpson clonality was calculated by taking the square root of Simpson's diversity index across productive rearrangements. TCRdb retrieved this table from immuneACCESS and kept in-frame rearrangements only. Not all clones are present; in checked studies, unresolved V genes account for under half, and no reason is known for the remainder. V, J and clone size reflect that table, while D and trimming were determined from the DNA. The sample table shows hundreds of thousands of clones, and approximately 85% are seen once. Clones ranked in the top ten supply 4.5% to 5.5% of the sample.

This sequence was found in a man aged 45 to 65 with active or convalescent COVID-19. Specimen: peripheral blood. The chain couples TRBV7-8 to TRBJ2-7; the D gene cannot be named for sure. CDR3 sequence: CASSPPVTTPSREQYF. The sequenced DNA: TGTGCCAGCAGCCCCCCGGTTACGACACCGTCTCGGGAGCAGTACTTC.